These 5 T cell receptor beta chains came from one sample sequenced in a study of cytomegalovirus exposure and HLA in healthy donors (dated by TCRdb to about 2017). Libraries were prepared through the immunoSEQ multiplex PCR assay. For the multiplex PCR, a mixture combining 60 forward primers for TCR Vbeta segments and 13 reverse primers for TCR Jbeta segments was used. The clones in this table, taken by TCRdb from immuneACCESS, are in-frame only. Not every clone is retained; where verified, under half of the shortfall comes from an unresolved V gene, and the cause of the rest is unknown. The sample includes about 94,000 clones, with about four fifths observed a single time. The top ten constitute about 9.4% of the sample. Sequencing was carried out using PBMCs. These receptors were obtained from a human donor in good health.

This clone has more than one count but fewer than ten. The chain combines TRBV27 with TRBJ2-2; 11 nucleotides line up with TRBD2. The CDR3 extends over 19 amino acids. From germline, CDR1 is MNHEY and CDR2 SMNVEV (reference sequence). V dropped 1 base and J dropped 7; count of bases not matched to a gene: 14. CDR3 DNA sequence: TGTGCCAGCAGTTTATTACCCCTTACTAGCGGGAGCTCGAACGGGGAGCTGTTTTTT. It is translated as CASSLLPLTSGSSNGELFF.

The chain recombines TRBV14 with TRBJ1-2, with 9 positions matching TRBD1. V dropped 4 bases and J dropped 7; count of bases not matched to a gene: 10. Germline V lookup: CDR1 SGHDN, CDR2 FVKESK. The CDR3 is 15 residues long. The CDR3 is CASSLDGTGSSGYTF. The CDR3 DNA is TGTGCCAGCAGCCTAGACGGGACAGGGAGTAGTGGCTACACCTTC.

The CDR3 DNA follows: TGTGCCAGCGGCCAGGGAGGAGGTCAGCCCCAGCATTTT. It encodes CASGQGGGQPQHF. The rearrangement uses TRBV6-1 and TRBJ1-5; D perhaps matches TRBD1 (5 bases). Germline CDR1 and CDR2: MNHNS and SASEGT. The length of the CDR3 is 13 residues. V lost 8 bases and J lost 6, with 14 bases in between.

The chain is built from TRBV6-5 and TRBJ1-3; tentative D call: TRBD1 (5 bases). The V end was cut by 2 bases, the J end by 0 bases, with 11 bases between. CDR1 is MNHEY, CDR2 SVGAGI, per germline. This CDR3 region has 16 residues. The CDR3 DNA sequence: TGTGCCAGCAGTTACGGGCCACAGGACTCTGGAAACACCATATATTTT. Protein product: CASSYGPQDSGNTIYF.

The V gene is TRBV27, the J gene TRBJ2-7; 7 bases align to TRBD1. Germline V gene sequence: CDR1 MNHEY, CDR2 SMNVEV (reference sequence). The CDR3 runs 14 residues. V lost 2 bases to trimming and J lost 4 bases; unmatched junction nucleotides: 5. Written as DNA, the CDR3 is TGTGCCAGCAGTTTAGTCGGGACAGCTTACGAGCAGTACTTC. Its translation: CASSLVGTAYEQYF.